This TCR beta chain was documented in a study of cytomegalovirus exposure and HLA in healthy donors (dated by TCRdb to 2015 to 2018). Background on the whole study: In an earlier analysis of about 560 of the donors, 250 to 350 Gb of sequence data and 120 million or so unique TCR beta sequences from 180 million or so T cells were reported. Donor age, sex, ethnicity and CMV serostatus were collected together with the repertoire data. The later analysis used no new phenotypic data to find candidate immune exposures, relying instead on TCR beta sequences and their occurrence across donors. To study patterns of TCR occurrence, a later analysis re-analyzed previously published TCR beta repertoires from 666 donors and added high-resolution HLA genotyping. Besides the first cohort of about 730 subjects, a separate validation cohort made up of 120 different subjects was used. Four to six DR-DQ haplotypes were handled as single units for association and clustering, since linkage in the cohort was strong. Among approximately 370 genotyped donors of the cohort, an average of roughly 230,000 unique TCR beta nucleotide sequences was sequenced per donor, of which 15% to 20% were non-productive. The study used immunosequencing to profile the T cell repertoires of approximately 640 subjects and linked those repertoires to cytomegalovirus serostatus. HLA typing covered class I and class II loci at four-digit resolution. Of the roughly 400 genotyped donors, 65% to 90% fell in the genetic ancestry cluster associated with self-reported Caucasian donors. To predict cytomegalovirus infection status, the study combined high-throughput TCR immunosequencing, statistical association of individual TCRs with disease status, and machine learning. An early release covering some 640 HLA-typed donors comprised approximately 290 gigabases of sequencing data and 85 million or so unique TCR sequences. The number of donors typed differed by locus, with 629-630 for A, B, C, DRB1 and DQB1, roughly 520 for DQA1, over 600 for DPA1, and some 440 for DPB1. Genome-wide SNP genotypes for about 60% of the roughly 670 donors were used in a later genetic analysis, which treated that subset as a discovery cohort. The study was designed to test whether signatures of past pathogen exposure could be identified by cataloging public T cell receptors. All discovery cohort repertoires had been generated on a single sequencing platform. An earlier analysis of fewer than 700 of the donors applied high-throughput TCR beta sequencing to assess whether each TCR beta V gene segment acted as functional or pseudogenic.

The cohort consisted of some 670 healthy bone marrow donors. Cohort members were all nominally healthy when sampled, although unrecorded immune exposures were likely present. The donor was CMV seronegative and was included in the group of a few hundred seronegative cohort members. Every donor gave a peripheral blood sample, and the peripheral blood mononuclear cells from that sample were used for TCR beta sequencing. The Qiagen DNeasy Blood Extraction Kit was used to extract genomic DNA from the blood cell samples. To note about this clone: No cognate antigen has been identified for it.

Overall study results and their limits: According to a later analysis, most CMV-associated TCR beta chains appeared to be HLA-restricted, and the HLA associations seemed to be driven largely by CMV exposure. Because some donors lacked HLA typing at each locus, the association tests relied only on the typed subset. Sequencing depth was assumed to be roughly uniform across donors in the presence/absence analyses, though that assumption may not hold. A later genetic analysis associated a missense DCLRE1C variant with V-gene and J-gene trimming of TCR beta chains, and an independent cohort replicated the association. According to a later genetic analysis, donors in an Asian-associated ancestry cluster had fewer N-insertions in productive TCRs than the roughly 700-donor mean. In both the original and validation cohorts, the classifier was reported to diagnose cytomegalovirus status with high specificity and sensitivity. A few of the identified cytomegalovirus-associated TCR beta chains were confirmed in vitro to be specific for cytomegalovirus antigens. The cohort was sequenced for TCR beta chains only, and without alpha or paired-chain data the features that could be detected were limited. A cluster of highly shared sequence variants was judged likely to be a technical artifact of the sequencing pipeline. The authors suggested that the approach could potentially be generalized to other disease states and immunological phenotypes. In a later analysis, TCR association rates were found to vary across HLA loci, with the most associated TCRs seen for DRB1 alleles and the fewest for HLA-C alleles. Specific HLA alleles were associated with roughly 17,000 TCR beta sequences at a false discovery rate of 0.05 in a later analysis. Across donors, most TCR sequences were observed very rarely, whereas some public TCRs were present in many individuals. Linkage disequilibrium might explain the correlated functional status among segregating V segments, but an unknown experimental factor could not be excluded. In a later analysis, HLA-associated TCR beta chains showed more clonal expansion and lower generation probabilities than non-associated chains that were equally common. The study gave a list of 150 to 200 TCR beta chains associated with cytomegalovirus. The 87-base-pair reads could not distinguish some IMGT-functional V segments, including TRBV6-2 and TRBV6-3, so those segments were excluded. Several of the top co-occurrence clusters appeared to be linked to parvovirus B19, influenza, CMV and Epstein-Barr virus, according to a later analysis. Assigning TCR associations to individual alleles was difficult when HLA alleles, especially DR and DQ, strongly co-occurred. A further reported finding was that TCR beta sequences accurately predicted the HLA-A and HLA-B alleles for most subjects in the first cohort. Some 15 rarely observed V segments, including chromosome 9 orphons, were excluded from the earlier analysis of several hundred of the donors because counts were too low. For the cohort, immune exposure information was limited to CMV serostatus. An earlier analysis of approximately 540 of the donors showed that most TCR beta V segments appeared in productive rearrangements either about 90% or about 30% of the time, which broadly matched IMGT annotations.

The library was produced with the immunoSEQ multiplex PCR assay. For the multiplex PCR, a mixture combining 60 forward primers for TCR Vbeta segments and 13 reverse primers for TCR Jbeta segments was used. A multiplex PCR assay on genomic DNA amplified the CDR3 region of rearranged TCR beta genes. The amplified TCR beta libraries were sequenced on the Illumina HiSeq System as 87-base-pair reads. In the original analysis: A later analysis counted 75 million to 100 million unique TCR beta chains across the 670 or so repertoires, and roughly 10 million of these chains were shared by at least two donors. A nearest-neighbor algorithm error-corrected the raw reads and collapsed the reads into unique sequences, merging closely related sequences to remove PCR and sequencing errors. Alignment of CDR3 sequences to IMGT reference sequences was used to assign V, D and J gene segments. For a sequence to be retained, a match of at least six nucleotides was required to both a V gene segment and a J gene segment. A rearrangement was called productive if the CDR3 had no stop codons and remained in frame with V and J, and every other rearrangement was called non-productive. CDR3 was defined by IMGT convention, running from the second conserved V-encoded cysteine to the conserved J-encoded phenylalanine. The earlier analysis of a few hundred of the donors excluded any sequence lacking an unambiguous match to a single V gene segment. In an earlier analysis of about 590 of the donors, a V segment was called functional when productive rearrangements were above 56.7%, and segregating when the standard deviation between donors exceeded 5%. To diagnose cytomegalovirus status from the catalog of TCR beta chain sequences, a statistical classification framework was built. In a later analysis, V and J genes were assigned by comparing TCR nucleotide sequences against IMGT/GENE-DB human TR gene sequences. The TCRdist pipeline was used in a later analysis to assign CDR3 sequences and most-parsimonious VDJ recombination scenarios. In a later analysis, every TCR beta chain was defined by the combination of its CDR3 amino acid sequence and its V-gene family, and reads without a unique V-gene family were dropped. As a way to deal with suspected cross-contamination and a sequencing artifact, a later analysis dropped 450 to 700 nucleotide sequences that were highly shared and had low generation probability. In a later analysis, a clonal expansion index for each public chain was calculated from normalized within-repertoire ranks of inferred template counts. A later analysis computed generation probabilities with a VDJ recombination model fitted to out-of-frame rearrangements, and checked the results against IGoR. Hypergeometric tests were used in a later analysis to score TCR-TCR, TCR-HLA and TCR-CMV co-occurrence, with a repertoire-size bias correction applied to the TCR pairs. To estimate false discovery rates, a later analysis permuted the HLA or CMV assignments 20 times. In a later analysis, co-occurring TCRs were grouped using DBSCAN, and TCRdist sequence similarity was added for clustering within HLA-allele-positive subsets. For co-occurrence clustering, repertoires with fewer than 30,000 or more than 120,000 public chains were excluded, along with four or five repertoires with anomalous nucleotide sharing. The table comes from immuneACCESS by way of TCRdb, which keeps in-frame sequences with V and J called. Part of the clones is missing from these tables; in studies checked, under half for an unresolved V gene and the rest for unknown reasons. From that table come the V and J calls and clone size; the DNA was used to work out D and trimming. The table for this sample shows tens of thousands of clones. 8% to 10% of the sample belongs to the ten largest clones.

CDR1 and CDR2 (SGHTA, FQGNSA) derive from the germline V gene. The V end gives up 0 bases and the J end 6 bases, leaving 9 bases in the junction not matched to a gene. Inclusive of the bounding cysteine and phenylalanine, the CDR3 is 16 residues long. The only DNA kept is the CDR3, 48 bases in frame from the first base. In this chain, TRBV7-2 is recombined with TRBJ1-2; TRBD1 fits 8 bases in the junction. Sequenced sample: PBMCs. The sequence came from a male donor in good health and CMV-seronegative. The sequence in DNA is TGTGCCAGCAGCTTAGCCCCAGGGGGCTCAAGAAATGGCTACACCTTC. This encodes CASSLAPGGSRNGYTF. The entire variable domain, with the stretches around the CDR3 drawn from the reference TRBV7-2 and TRBJ1-2 proteins, is GAGVSQSPSNKVTEKGKDVELRCDPISGHTALYWYRQSLGQGLEFLIYFQGNSAPDKSGLPSDRFSAERTGGSVSTLTIQRTQQEDSAVYLCASSLAPGGSRNGYTFGSGTRLTVV.